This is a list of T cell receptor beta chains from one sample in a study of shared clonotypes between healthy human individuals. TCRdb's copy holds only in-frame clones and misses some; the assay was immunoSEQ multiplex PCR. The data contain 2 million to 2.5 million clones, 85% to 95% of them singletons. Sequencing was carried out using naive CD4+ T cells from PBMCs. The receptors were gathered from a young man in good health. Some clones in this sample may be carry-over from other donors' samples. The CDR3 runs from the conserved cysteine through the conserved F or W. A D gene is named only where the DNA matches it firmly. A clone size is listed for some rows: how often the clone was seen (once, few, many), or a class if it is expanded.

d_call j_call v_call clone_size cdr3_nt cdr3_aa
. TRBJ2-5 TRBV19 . TGTGCCAGTAGTCTGGAGGAGACCCAGTACTTC CASSLEETQYF
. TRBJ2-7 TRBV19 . TGTGCCAGTAGTACAATAGGAGCTACCTCCTACGAGCAGTACTTC CASSTIGATSYEQYF
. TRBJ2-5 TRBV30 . TGTGCCTGGAGTTTGGTCAGGCAAGAGACCCAGTACTTC CAWSLVRQETQYF
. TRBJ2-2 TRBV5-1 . TGCGCCAGCAGCGGATCCGGGACGGACACCGGGGAGCTGTTTTTT CASSGSGTDTGELFF
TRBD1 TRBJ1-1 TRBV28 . TGTGCCAGCCAGGGACAGCCTACTGAAGCTTTCTTT CASQGQPTEAFF
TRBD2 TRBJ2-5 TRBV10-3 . TGTGCCATCAGTCCGGGACTAGCGGAAGAGACCCAGTACTTC CAISPGLAEETQYF
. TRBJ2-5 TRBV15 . TGTGCCACCAGCAGAGGGCAGCGGGAGACCCAGTACTTC CATSRGQRETQYF
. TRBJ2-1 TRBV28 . TGTGCCAGCAGTTTATTAGCAGGTGGTATCAATGAGCAGTTCTTC CASSLLAGGINEQFF
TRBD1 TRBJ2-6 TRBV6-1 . TGTGCCAGCAAGACAGGGGGCGTTGGGGCCAACGTCCTGACTTTC CASKTGGVGANVLTF
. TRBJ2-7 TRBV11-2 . TGTGCCAGCAGCAAAAAAGGAGACATGGGATCCTACGAGCAGTACTTC CASSKKGDMGSYEQYF
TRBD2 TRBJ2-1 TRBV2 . TGTGCCAGCAGTGAGGACGCGGGAGTACCCTACAATGAGCAGTTCTTC CASSEDAGVPYNEQFF
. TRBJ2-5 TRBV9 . TGTGCCAGCAGCTATTTAGGGGGAGGGGTGGAGACCCAGTACTTC CASSYLGGGVETQYF
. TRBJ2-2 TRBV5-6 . TGTGCCAGCAGCGGCCAGGGGTTCACCGGGGAGCTGTTTTTT CASSGQGFTGELFF
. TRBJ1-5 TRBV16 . TGTGCCAGCAGCCAGGCCCAGTCTCAGCCCCAGCATTTT CASSQAQSQPQHF
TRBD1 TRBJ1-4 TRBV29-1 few TGCAGCGGCAGGGGGGTTGATGAAAAACTGTTTTTT CSGRGVDEKLFF
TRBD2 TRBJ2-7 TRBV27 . TGTGCCAGCACCAAACTAGCGGGCCAGACCTACGAGCAGTACTTC CASTKLAGQTYEQYF
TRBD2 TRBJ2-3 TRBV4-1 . TGCGCCAGCAGCCAAGGGGCTAGCGGGAGCGCAGATACGCAGTATTTT CASSQGASGSADTQYF
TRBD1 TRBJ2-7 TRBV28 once TGTGCCAGCAGAAACAGGGGGCCGGGGGAGCAGTACTTC CASRNRGPGEQYF
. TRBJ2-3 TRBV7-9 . TGTGCCAGCAGCTTAGAGTGGGGTGGAGATACGCAGTATTTT CASSLEWGGDTQYF
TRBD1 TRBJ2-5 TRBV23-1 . TGCGCCAGCAGCAGGGGGCGCGGGCAGGACTTC CASSRGRGQDF
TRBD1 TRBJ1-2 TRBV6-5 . TGTGCCAGCAGTTACCGGGACAGGGGTGGCTACACCTTC CASSYRDRGGYTF
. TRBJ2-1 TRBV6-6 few TGTGCCAGCAGTTACCGCGAGGACAGCCCCTACAATGAGCAGTTCTTC CASSYREDSPYNEQFF
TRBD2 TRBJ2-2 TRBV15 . TGTGCCACCAGTCAAAACCCCGGGACTAGCGGGTACACCGGGGAGCTGTTTTTT CATSQNPGTSGYTGELFF
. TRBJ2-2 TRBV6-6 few TGTGCCAGCAGACCATTAGGGAACACCGGGGAGCTGTTTTTT CASRPLGNTGELFF
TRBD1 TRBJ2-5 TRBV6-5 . TGTGCCAGCACCTTTAGGACAGGGGGCCAAGAGACCCAGTACTTC CASTFRTGGQETQYF
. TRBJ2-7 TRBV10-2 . TGCGCCTCCCAACCCAGCCGATACGAGCAGTACTTC CASQPSRYEQYF
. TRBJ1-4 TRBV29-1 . TGCAGCGTTACAGGGAGGGCTAATGAAAAACTGTTTTTT CSVTGRANEKLFF
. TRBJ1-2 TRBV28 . TGTGCCAGCAGTTTCAGAGGAGGTTATGGCTACACCTTC CASSFRGGYGYTF
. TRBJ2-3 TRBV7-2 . TGTGCCAGCAGCACACAGATGGGATGGACAGATACGCAGTATTTT CASSTQMGWTDTQYF
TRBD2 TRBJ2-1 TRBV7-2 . TGTGCCAGCAGGAATAGCGGGGGGCAAAATGAGCAGTTCTTC CASRNSGGQNEQFF
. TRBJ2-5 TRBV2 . TGTGCCAGCAGTGTCTTAGCCGGGACGGGTGAGACCCAGTACTTC CASSVLAGTGETQYF
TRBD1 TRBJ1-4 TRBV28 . TGTGCCAGCAGGACAGGGGGCTTACGCTATAATGAAAAACTGTTTTTT CASRTGGLRYNEKLFF
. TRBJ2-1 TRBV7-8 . TGTGCCAGCAGCCGAGAGGGACTCCGTACTCCCTATGAGCAGTTCTTC CASSREGLRTPYEQFF
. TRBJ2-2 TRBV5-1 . TGCGACCAGTTGGGCGGCACCGGGGAGCTGTTTTTT CDQLGGTGELFF
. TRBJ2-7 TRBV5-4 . TGTGCCAGCAGCTCCTACTACGAGCAGTACTTC CASSSYYEQYF
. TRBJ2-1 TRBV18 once TGTGCCAGCTCATCGATAATAGGCGCTGAGCAGTTCTTC CASSSIIGAEQFF
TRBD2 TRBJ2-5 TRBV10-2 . TGCGCCAGCAGTGTCGGGGGGGCGGGAGAGACCCAGTACTTC CASSVGGAGETQYF
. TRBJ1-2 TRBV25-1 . TGTGCCAGCAGTCCTCCGGGGGCAGGGGCCACTGGCTACACCTTC CASSPPGAGATGYTF
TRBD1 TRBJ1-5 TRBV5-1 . TGCGCCAGCAGCGCCGGGACAGGGGGAAGCGAGCCCCAGCATTTT CASSAGTGGSEPQHF
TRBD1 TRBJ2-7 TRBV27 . TGTGCCAGCAGTCTACCCGGGGCAGGGGGTTCCTACGAGCAGTACTTC CASSLPGAGGSYEQYF
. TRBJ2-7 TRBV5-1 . TGCGCCAGCAGCTTGGGGCAGGGGGGCTCCTACGAGCAGTACTTC CASSLGQGGSYEQYF
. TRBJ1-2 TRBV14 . TGTGCCAGCAGCCAAATCTCCGGGACGGCCTATGGCTACACCTTC CASSQISGTAYGYTF
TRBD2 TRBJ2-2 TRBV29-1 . TGCAGCGCCTTTAGCGGGAGCAGAGCCGGGGAGCTGTTTTTT CSAFSGSRAGELFF
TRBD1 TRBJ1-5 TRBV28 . TGTGCCAGCAGTTTATTAGTGACAGGGAGCTATCAGCCCCAGCATTTT CASSLLVTGSYQPQHF
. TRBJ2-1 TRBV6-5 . TGTGCCAGCAGTTCGAGGCGGGCCAGCTCCTACAATGAGCAGTTCTTC CASSSRRASSYNEQFF
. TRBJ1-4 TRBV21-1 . TGTGCCAGCCGGAACCAGGGAGATTTTGCAACTAATGAAAAACTGTTTTTT CASRNQGDFATNEKLFF
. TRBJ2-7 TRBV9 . TGTGCCAGCAGCGTTGAGGGGGTGACGAACGAGCAGTACTTC CASSVEGVTNEQYF
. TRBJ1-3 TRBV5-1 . TGCGCCAGCAGCGACCAAGGGCCCACTACTGGAAACACCATATATTTT CASSDQGPTTGNTIYF
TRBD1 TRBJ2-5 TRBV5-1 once TGCGCCAGCAGCTTGGTAGGGACAGGGGCCGGAGAGACCCAGTACTTC CASSLVGTGAGETQYF
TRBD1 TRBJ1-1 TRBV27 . TGTGCCAGCAGTAACGTGGGGACAGGGAAGACTGAAGCTTTCTTT CASSNVGTGKTEAFF
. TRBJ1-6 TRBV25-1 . TGTGCCAGCAGTGCGGACAGTAGCGGCTCACCCCTCCACTTT CASSADSSGSPLHF